Below, 11 T cell receptor beta chains from the same sample are listed, as sequenced in a study of CD8+ T cells in alopecia areata. Isolated RNA was reverse transcribed into cDNA used as the sequencing template. The method was immunoSEQ multiplex PCR; TCRdb's version includes in-frame clones alone and lacks a portion of them. Here the sample spans under 250,000 clones, around three fifths being singletons. The sequences come from CD4+ T cells sorted from blood, collected at week 0. The receptor set was obtained from a human donor with alopecia areata.

The J gene is TRBJ1-5, the V gene TRBV23-1; a weak D match, TRBD1 (6 bases). TRBV23-1 is known as an ORF, though its function is uncertain. Trimming pared 7 bases from V and 4 bases from J, leaving 14 bases between. The CDR3 loop spans 14 amino acids. The CDR3 bases are TGCGCCAGCATCGCGGGAGGGGGTAATCAGCCCCAGCATTTT. It is translated as CASIAGGGNQPQHF.

J is TRBJ1-1 and V is TRBV6-5; possibly TRBD1 for D (6 bases). Germline V lookup: CDR1 MNHEY, CDR2 SVGAGI. The CDR3 totals 13 residues. Trimming took 2 bases from V and 5 from J, leaving 9 bases between them. DNA of the CDR3: TGTGCCAGCAGTTACGAGGGGGGGACTGAAGCTTTCTTT. Amino acids: CASSYEGGTEAFF.

The chain carries TRBV2 and TRBJ1-2; TRBD1 is a possible D gene (6 bases). CDR3 length equals 13 residues. Trimming removed 8 bases at V and 3 bases at J, with 13 bases between. CDR1 SNHLY and CDR2 FYNNEI come from the germline V gene. For the CDR3, the DNA is TGTGCCAGCTCCGAACAGGGTGACTATGGCTACACCTTC. This codes for CASSEQGDYGYTF.

This chain uses TRBV7-9 with TRBJ2-7; 9 bases agree with TRBD1. Germline loops: CDR1 SEHNR, CDR2 FQNEAQ (reference sequence). The CDR3 covers 15 residues. V was clipped by 2 bases and J by 5 bases; unmatched bases: 7. The CDR3 spells CASSLSRTGDHEQYF. CDR3 coding DNA: TGTGCCAGCAGCTTAAGCAGGACAGGGGATCACGAGCAGTACTTC.

The chain joins TRBV29-1 to TRBJ2-5; D ambiguous. Per germline, CDR1 SQVTM and CDR2 ANQGSEA. CDR3 length equals 11 residues. Trimming removed 3 bases at V and 4 bases at J, with 6 bases between. The CDR3 is CSVDQIETQYF. CDR3 DNA: TGCAGCGTTGATCAAATAGAGACCCAGTACTTC.

The chain is built from TRBV2 and TRBJ2-5, with no clear D. V lost 3 bases and J lost 2, with 10 bases in between. CDR3 size: 14 residues. Looked up from germline, CDR1 is SNHLY and CDR2 is FYNNEI. Here the CDR3 DNA reads TGTGCCAGCAGTGAGGTGTCCGGACAAGAGACCCAGTACTTC. It specifies CASSEVSGQETQYF.

The chain combines TRBV5-1 with TRBJ2-6; TRBD1 agrees at 7 bases. This CDR3 spans 16 amino acids. Germline trimming cut 7 bases from V and 2 bases from J; bases unmatched to any gene: 9. Germline CDR1 and CDR2: SGHRS and YFSETQ. In nucleotides, the CDR3 is TGCGCCAGCCGACAGGGTCTAGCTACTGGGGCCAACGTCCTGACTTTC. Amino acids: CASRQGLATGANVLTF.

This clone was detected a few times. This rearrangement joins TRBV5-6 to TRBJ2-7; 12 positions agree with TRBD2. J lost 5 bases, V lost 4 bases, and 7 bases had no gene match. This CDR3 comprises 15 residues. CDR1 is SGHDT and CDR2 is YYEEEE in the germline V gene. The CDR3 coding sequence is TGTGCCAGCAGCCCGGGACTAGCGGGCCCCCACGAGCAGTACTTC. Translating gives CASSPGLAGPHEQYF. Full variable domain (missing parts from reference TRBV5-6 and TRBJ2-7): DAGVTQSPTHLIKTRGQQVTLRCSPKSGHDTVSWYQQALGQGPQFIFQYYEEEERQRGNFPDRFSGHQFPNYSSELNVNALLLGDSALYLCASSPGLAGPHEQYFGPGTRLTVT.

This chain links TRBV30 with TRBJ2-7; perhaps TRBD1 as D (5 bases). Germline V gene data show CDR1 as GTSNPN and CDR2 as SVGIG (reference sequence). V shed 4 bases and J shed 4 bases, with 14 bases lying between them. There are 13 residues in the CDR3. CDR3 protein: CAWKGVDKYEQYF. The DNA for the CDR3 is TGTGCCTGGAAAGGGGTGGATAAGTACGAGCAGTACTTC. The full variable domain, its missing parts supplied by reference TRBV30 and TRBJ2-7, is SQTIHQWPATLVQPVGSPLSLECTVEGTSNPNLYWYRQAAGRGLQLLFYSVGIGQISSEVPQNLSASRPQDRQFILSSKKLLLSDSGFYLCAWKGVDKYEQYFGPGTRLTVT.

The V call is TRBV6-5, the J call TRBJ2-2; perhaps D is TRBD1 or TRBD2 (6 bases each). The ends were cut back, 9 bases at V and 7 bases at J, with 21 bases in the middle. The CDR3 runs 15 residues. CDR1 and CDR2 from the germline V gene are MNHEY and SVGAGI. CDR3 bases: TGTGCCAGTGGGGGGCAAAATAAAATAGTCGGGGAGCTGTTTTTT. Amino acid sequence: CASGGQNKIVGELFF.

V and J are TRBV27 and TRBJ1-6; D is possibly TRBD1 (5 bases). The V and J ends lost 4 bases and 5 bases respectively, with 15 bases between them. Germline CDR1 is MNHEY and CDR2 is SMNVEV (reference sequence). This CDR3 comprises 16 residues. The CDR3 loop is CASSSKGTRNNSPLHF. The CDR3, as DNA: TGTGCCAGCAGTTCCAAAGGGACCCGGAATAATTCACCCCTCCACTTT.